One and the same sample provided the 17 T cell receptor beta chains below, sequenced in a study of blood T cells in healthy people across ages. A J-beta primer mix and a sample-barcoded 5' primer were used in a second PCR of about 7 to 12 cycles. TCRdb re-called the 5' RACE reads with MiXCR, one entry per CDR3 protein. Here the sample spans about 1,500,000 distinct CDR3 sequences, under 30% being singletons. The source material was blood. Every receptor here comes from a woman in her thirties in good health.

This clonotype was counted many times. The chain combines TRBV7-2 with TRBJ2-5; D gene uncertain. V was trimmed by 3 bases and J by 1 base, leaving 9 bases between them. Germline-derived CDR1 and CDR2 are SGHTA and FQGNSA. The CDR3 extends over 14 amino acids. CDR3 residues: CASSFRQPQETQYF. CDR3 sequence (DNA): TGTGCCAGCAGCTTCCGCCAGCCCCAAGAGACCCAGTACTTC.

A few counts support this clonotype. The chain carries TRBV12-3 or TRBV12-4 and TRBJ2-4, with no clear D. The CDR3 extends over 14 amino acids. Trimming took off 8 bases at V and 2 bases at J, with 13 bases between the two ends. CDR3 nucleotides: TGTGCCAGCCAAGACGGTCCCTCCAAAAACATTCAGTACTTC. Translating it yields CASQDGPSKNIQYF.

This clonotype was counted a few times. The V call is TRBV6-2 or TRBV6-3, the J call TRBJ2-5, with D perhaps assigned TRBD1 or TRBD2 (6 bases each). V dropped 10 bases and J dropped 5 bases, with 20 bases sitting between them. The germline V gene encodes CDR1 MNHEY and CDR2 SVGEGT. The CDR3 has 14 amino acids. The CDR3 DNA reads TGTGCCAACATGGTGGGGGGCAGTCGGGAGACCCAGTACTTC. Translated: CANMVGGSRETQYF.

With regard to this clonotype: This may be a read error: a much more frequent sequence differs by one nucleotide. The chain is built from TRBV20-1 and TRBJ1-2; D remains unclear. Germline assignment: CDR1 DFQATT and CDR2 SNEGSKA (reference sequence). The CDR3 consists of 12 residues. CDR3 in DNA: TGCAGGGCTAGAGACGGGGTCTATGGCTACACCTTC. As protein: CRARDGVYGYTF.

DNA for the CDR3: TGCAGTGCCGGGACAGGGGGCTTTGATACGCAGTATTTT. Protein product: CSAGTGGFDTQYF. The V call is TRBV20-1, the J call TRBJ2-3, with 12 bases matching TRBD1. The V segment lost 6 bases and the J segment 6 bases; nucleotides outside the gene matches: 4. The length of the CDR3 is 13 residues. Germline assignment: CDR1 DFQATT and CDR2 SNEGSKA (reference sequence).

A note on this clonotype: The junction departs from germline at one end; a sequencing error may be responsible. The J gene is TRBJ1-4, the V gene TRBV18, with D hard to call. The CDR3 loop spans 16 amino acids. Looked up from germline, CDR1 is KGHSH and CDR2 is LQKENI. The CDR3 sequence: CVSSPTTGTTNEKLFF. In nucleotides, the CDR3 is TGTGTCAGCTCACCAACCACGGGGACAACTAATGAAAAACTGTTTTTT.

The sample holds a few counts of this clonotype. The rearrangement joins TRBV20-1 to TRBJ2-3, with D possibly matching TRBD2 (5 bases). CDR3 length equals 13 residues. Trimming removed 3 bases at V and 0 bases at J, with 7 bases between. Germline V gives CDR1 DFQATT, CDR2 SNEGSKA (reference sequence). CDR3 DNA: TGCAGTGCTAGGGAGGAGAGCACAGATACGCAGTATTTT. It specifies CSAREESTDTQYF.

As regards this clonotype: One end of the junction is discordant with germline, which a read error may explain. The chain uses TRBV7-2 and TRBJ2-7; 8 positions agree with TRBD1. The tail of the sequence fits TRBJ2-5 better, so the J call may be wrong. The CDR3 has 16 residues. Per the germline V gene, CDR1 is SGHTA and CDR2 is FQGNSA. CDR3 sequence reads: CASNLFGTGGQETQYF. The CDR3 bases are TGTGCCAGCAACTTATTCGGGACAGGAGGCCAAGAGACCCAGTACTTC.

J is TRBJ2-7 and V is TRBV6-1; TRBD1 or TRBD2 may be the D gene (5 bases each). The closer fit of TRBJ2-5 to the DNA end suggests the J call may be wrong. This CDR3 contains 13 residues. Germline values: CDR1 MNHNS, CDR2 SASEGT. In DNA, the CDR3 is TGTGCCAGCAGCTCCCTCGAGGGGGAGACCCAGTACTTC. Amino acid sequence: CASSSLEGETQYF.

This clonotype was counted a few times. The genes are TRBV20-1 and TRBJ1-2; D unresolved. Germline assignment: CDR1 DFQATT and CDR2 SNEGSKA (reference sequence). This CDR3 region has 12 residues. V lost 7 bases and J 7 bases, leaving 16 bases between the germline ends. The CDR3 DNA sequence: TGCAGTGTTACACCCCAGTGGGGTGGCTACACCTTC. It yields the protein CSVTPQWGGYTF.

This clonotype was picked up many times. The chain has TRBV10-3 and TRBJ2-7; D might be TRBD1 (5 bases). The V and J ends lost 1 base and 0 bases respectively, with 7 bases between them. CDR1 is ENHRY, CDR2 SYGVKD, per germline. The CDR3 runs 14 residues. CDR3 residues: CAISEFRDSYEQYF. The CDR3 DNA sequence: TGTGCCATCAGTGAGTTCAGGGACTCCTACGAGCAGTACTTC.

This chain uses TRBV20-1 with TRBJ2-3; 11 bases match TRBD2. This CDR3 has 15 residues. CDR1 is DFQATT and CDR2 is SNEGSKA in the germline V gene (reference sequence). Trimming cost V 6 bases and J 3 bases; bases outside gene matches: 8. The CDR3 spells CSAATGTSGTDTQYF. CDR3 bases: TGCAGTGCCGCGACGGGGACTAGCGGAACAGATACGCAGTATTTT.

J is TRBJ2-3 and V is TRBV3-1; 9 nucleotides match TRBD1. There are 14 residues in the CDR3. V lost 3 bases to trimming and J lost 6 bases; unmatched junction nucleotides: 4. Germline CDR1 reads LGHDT; CDR2 reads YNNKEL (reference sequence). The CDR3 sequence is CASSHLGTGDTQYF. For the CDR3, the DNA is TGTGCCAGCAGCCACCTTGGGACAGGGGATACGCAGTATTTT.

This clonotype was counted only a few times. This sequence joins TRBV12-3 or TRBV12-4 and TRBJ2-7; D not resolved. Between the trimmed V and J ends, which lost 4 bases and 3 bases, there was a span of 10 bases. The CDR3 spans 13 residues. The CDR3 region has the DNA TGTGCCAGCAGTTCGGAAACCTTCTACGAGCAGTACTTC. Amino acids: CASSSETFYEQYF.

This clonotype was observed a few times. The chain has TRBV4-3 and TRBJ2-1, with 7 bases identical to TRBD2. CDR1 is LGHNA, CDR2 YSLEER, per germline. The CDR3 consists of 14 residues. Trimming cost V 5 bases and J 7 bases; bases outside gene matches: 8. The CDR3 region has the DNA TGCGCCAGCAGCACCCTGGGGGGGTCGAATGAGCAGTTCTTC. It codes for CASSTLGGSNEQFF.

This clonotype appeared a few times. The chain combines TRBV20-1 with TRBJ2-7; D call uncertain. The CDR3 runs 12 residues. Germline CDR1 DFQATT, CDR2 SNEGSKA (reference sequence). Trimming took 7 bases from V and 2 from J, leaving 12 bases between them. The CDR3 reads CSGGAGTYEQYF. DNA for the CDR3: TGCAGTGGCGGTGCTGGAACCTACGAGCAGTACTTC.

The genes are TRBV7-2 and TRBJ1-2; tentatively, D is TRBD1 (6 bases). The germline V and J ends were trimmed by 1 base and 10 bases, with 19 bases remaining between them. The CDR3 loop spans 15 amino acids. The germline V gene has CDR1 SGHTA and CDR2 FQGNSA. This CDR3 is CASSLGGGDPKSYTF. The CDR3 region has the DNA TGTGCCAGCAGCTTAGGAGGGGGGGATCCGAAATCCTACACCTTC.